This T cell receptor (beta chain) is drawn from a study of blood T cell repertoires in COVID-19 (dated by TCRdb to 2020 to 2021). Background on the whole study: The collaborator samples originated in the United States, Italy and Spain and spanned the acute and convalescent phases of COVID-19. The prospective study material was composed of cDNA or gDNA derived from T cells, B-cell-depleted T cells, or PBMCs. Subjects who had been exposed to COVID-19, were actively infected with it, or had recovered from it provided the deeply sampled blood TCRbeta repertoires that made up the dataset. A freely available public database, intended as a resource for researchers studying the immune response to SARS-CoV-2, is where the repertoires were released. The samples were drawn from the first 160 participants of the ongoing ImmuneRACE study and from over 950 subjects provided by 6 global collaborators. Nearly every sample came with metadata listing a de-identified subject ID, COVID-19 status, age in years and sex. Where HLA class I and class II types were available, the types were taken from metadata supplied by the sample provider, not from assay-based typing. What the study reported, not specific to this receptor: The quantity of clinical and demographic metadata differed by source and by participant and was supplied without curation.

Participants in the prospective study were enrolled through a virtual design, were aged roughly 18 to 100 years, and lived in roughly 24 United States geographic areas. In the prospective study, cohorts were assigned on the basis of participant-reported clinical history obtained from a screening survey and a study questionnaire. For ImmuneRACE Cohort 3, a participant was defined as recovered based on two consecutive negative NP/OP PCR tests, clearance by a healthcare professional, or resolution of symptoms. In the prospective study, whole blood, serum and a nasopharyngeal or oropharyngeal swab were collected from each participant by mobile phlebotomists. Additional blood draws and questionnaires over an approximately two-month period could optionally be provided by prospective study participants. Blood samples from the prospective study were shipped frozen or at room temperature prior to DNA extraction.

With regard to this clone: The antigen this receptor binds is unknown. Base qualities are not at hand, and no much larger clone is one base apart.

The V end gives up 7 bases and the J end 2 bases, leaving 7 bases in the junction not matched to a gene. CDR1 SGHVS and CDR2 FNYEAQ were looked up in the germline V gene. Its CDR3 holds 16 amino acids, cysteine through phenylalanine. The retained sequence is limited to the CDR3, 48 bases, with the frame set at the first base. TCRbeta CDR3 regions were amplified from genomic DNA by means of the immunoSEQ Assay, a bias-controlled multiplex PCR. The authors' analysis ran thus. Within the assay, amplification of reference gene primers was used to estimate how many nucleated cells each sample contained. To quantify the absolute abundance of each unique TCRbeta CDR3 rearrangement, sequence reads were collapsed and filtered. Productive Simpson clonality was computed per sample as the square root of Simpson's diversity index over productive rearrangements. TCRdb stores this immuneACCESS table with in-frame sequences only. Part of the clones is absent; in the studies checked, under half of the shortfall reflects unresolved V genes, and no reason is known for the rest. D and trimming were read from the DNA, whereas the V and J calls and clone size are those reported in that table. The sample table records some 320,000 clones; about nine tenths of these occur just once. The ten biggest clones cover around 2.5% of the sample.

The receptor's source is a man aged 55 to 70 who had recovered from COVID-19. Sequencing was performed on PBMCs or T cells enriched from blood (not recorded which). Here the chain combines TRBV7-6 and TRBJ2-1, with TRBD2 matching 11 junction bases. Read as DNA, the sequence is TGTGCCAGCACAAAGGGACTAGCGGACGCCTACAATGAGCAGTTCTTC. Its amino acids are CASTKGLADAYNEQFF.